This TCR beta chain was documented in a study of shared clonotypes between healthy human individuals (dated by TCRdb to the early 2020s). The study in broad terms: A couple of women and a few men aged 18 to 49 years were included in the cohort. Per donor, three plates each were used for CD4 naive and CD4 memory, two for CD8 naive, and one for CD8 memory. To estimate repertoire size and how much clonotypes are shared between individuals, the study performed deep sequencing of blood TCR repertoires from 4 to 6 healthy adults. To increase sequencing depth and limit assay-specific biases, TCR repertoire library preparation and sequencing were carried out by different laboratories using diverse techniques. Between about 0.8 and 9 billion PBMCs per donor were obtained by leukapheresis.

About this clone: Its antigen remains undetermined. No much larger clone exists at a distance of one base, and base qualities are not known.

The full study reports these points: Sampling was restricted to blood, and TCR repertoires in tissue are likely to differ from TCR repertoires in blood. Rarefaction of sorted-subset datasets indicated incomplete sequencing despite the large sequencing depth. Clonotypes shared by all four sorted-subset donors showed higher generation probabilities than non-shared clonotypes. Estimated clonotype richness was generally larger for naive than for memory subsets. The genetic and exposure-history diversity represented was limited by the small number of donors. Approximately 5% of naive CD4, 3.5% of naive CD8, roughly 2.5% of memory CD4, and less than 0.45% of memory CD8 clonotypes were shared across a few donors. Pairwise subsampling indicated that sequencing depth was expected to affect the degree of clonotype sharing among donors.

V loses 4 bases of germline sequence and J loses 7 bases, and the interval between the two ends is 13 bases. Sequences LGHNA (CDR1) and YSLEER (CDR2) are obtained from the germline V gene. The CDR3 numbers 14 residues from cysteine through phenylalanine. Only the CDR3 DNA is retained, 42 bases long and in frame from the first base. CD8 naive samples were obtained by positive selection for CCR7 among CD45RO-negative cells, yielding a CD45RA+CCR7+ population from which TemRA cells were excluded. The donors were healthy, HIV-negative adults who had no recently reported acute infections or vaccinations. Only Caucasian adults living in Nashville, Tennessee, USA were represented among the donors. Blood was collected by leukapheresis, and PBMCs were isolated by Ficoll-Histopaque density gradient centrifugation and then cryopreserved in liquid nitrogen vapor phase. Analytical flow cytometry was used to check the purity and quantity of every magnetically sorted T cell population. Genomic DNA was isolated from every sorted fraction and measured by UV absorbance on a Nanodrop 2000c.

TCR CDR3 regions were amplified from genomic DNA by multiplex PCR using the deep immunoSEQ assay. Extracted genomic DNA from each cell subset was distributed evenly across all wells of several immunoSEQ 96-well plates, and each plate was treated as a replicate. For sorted subsets, each replicate PCR was loaded with approximately 190 ng genomic DNA, equivalent to 32,000 or so T cell genomes. The purified libraries were quantified using a Qubit 3.0 fluorometer, sized with a Bioanalyzer 2100, and then quantified again using the KAPA Library Quantification kit. A separate single-read 150-cycle Illumina NextSeq 550 flow cell was used to sequence each immunoSEQ 96-well plate. The study's own analysis went as follows. Because only junctional sequences without quality scores were contained in the immunoSEQ output, filtering matching that applied to full-length reads could not be performed. To assign V/J genes and CDR3, sequences were annotated against IMGT germline references using PyIR, a Python wrapper for IgBLAST v1.9. Reads with weak V/J assignments (E-value above 1e-6), missing CDR3, stop codons, out-of-frame junctions, or ambiguous translated residues were removed. A V3J clonotype was defined by an identical inferred V gene, J gene, and CDR3 amino acid sequence. The percentage overlap between two repertoires was calculated by dividing the number of shared unique clonotypes by the size of the smaller repertoire. Three approaches were used to assess repertoire richness: RTK rarefaction, the Chao1 estimator, and Recon v2.1 estimates of unobserved clonotypes. Generation probabilities were computed with OLGA for all TCRbeta clonotypes obtained by the gDNA method from several donors. In its TCRdb copy, this immuneACCESS table keeps in-frame sequences only and misses some clones. Where compared with another copy, unresolved V genes explain less than half of these, and the others have no known cause. That table gives V, J and clone size, and the DNA gave D and trimming. A total of approximately 720,000 clones appear in this sample, about 91% of them only once. Of the sample, 24% falls within the top ten clones.

The TCR was taken from a man in his thirties or forties in good health. This chain joins TRBV4-3 to TRBJ2-2; no D gene is confidently identified. Sequences were obtained from naive CD8+ T cells sorted from blood. This specimen's cell subset or site label, interpreted: CD45RA+CCR7+. The CDR3 region has the sequence CASSLGSMDGELFF. At the DNA level, the sequence is TGCGCCAGCAGCCTCGGGTCCATGGACGGGGAGCTGTTTTTT.